The entry that follows covers one TCR beta chain sequence. The ends lost 2 bases at V and 4 bases at J; junction bases unmatched: 6. The CDR3 has 14 residues. Germline V CDR1 and CDR2: SGHDT, YYEEEE. The data are from a study of blood T cell repertoires in COVID-19. Enrolment of Seattle patients took place during active infection, and they were followed longitudinally. Here immunoSEQ multiplex PCR was the method, and the copy in TCRdb shows in-frame clones only, minus some. The sample comprises about 200,000 clones, around four fifths of which are singletons, and 4.5% to 5.5% rests with the top ten. The sample was peripheral blood. The sequence derives from a woman in her 70s with COVID-19, enrolled during active disease. The J gene is TRBJ2-7, the V gene TRBV5-6, with 7 bases that match TRBD1. The CDR3 region is CASSFGTEGYEQYF. The DNA of the CDR3 is TGTGCCAGCAGCTTCGGGACAGAGGGTTACGAGCAGTACTTC.